This note documents a single T cell receptor beta chain sequence. Its matching antigen is unknown. V gave up 0 bases and J gave up 2 bases, with 8 bases separating them. The CDR3 extends over 14 amino acids. From germline, CDR1 is KGHSH and CDR2 LQKENI. Measured with immunoSEQ multiplex PCR; TCRdb has only the in-frame clones, and not every one. The sample contains 45,000 or so clones, 80% of which appear only once. The sample is drawn from a study of OX40 agonist ivuxolimab in advanced cancers. Whole-study context: Ivuxolimab doses were 0.01, 0.1, 0.3, 1.5, 3 or 10 mg/kg every 2 weeks. The dose-escalation cohort was approximately 81% male, with a mean age of 60 years, ranging about 20 to 85.

Points from the study as a whole: More expanded clones were seen, on average, in CD8+ T cells than in CD4+.

The material was CD4+ or CD8+ T cells sorted from blood, obtained in a trial of the OX40 agonist ivuxolimab. This TCR was sampled from an adult with an advanced solid tumor such as melanoma, head and neck, liver or kidney cancer. This chain connects TRBV18 to TRBJ2-7; D tentatively reads TRBD1 or TRBD2 (5 bases each). The CDR3 coding sequence is TGTGCCAGCTCACCACCGGGGGTAGCCTACGAGCAGTACTTC. Residues: CASSPPGVAYEQYF. Based on the CDR3 plus reference TRBV18 and TRBJ2-7, the full variable domain is NAGVMQNPRHLVRRRGQEARLRCSPMKGHSHVYWYRQLPEEGLKFMVYLQKENIIDESGMPKERFSAEFPKEGPSILRIQQVVRGDSAAYFCASSPPGVAYEQYFGPGTRLTVT.